Below, 28 T cell receptor beta chains from the same sample are listed, as sequenced in a study of T cell responses to AZD1222 COVID-19 vaccine. Assay: immunoSEQ multiplex PCR; the TCRdb copy retains only in-frame clones and omits some. This sample has over 100,000 clones, with approximately 94% found just once. The sample consisted of peripheral blood, taken on day 0 of AZD1222 vaccination. The receptors shown here come from an adult in good health.

This clone was detected once. The chain is built from TRBV30 and TRBJ1-2; D is undetermined. Germline values: CDR1 GTSNPN, CDR2 SVGIG (reference sequence). This CDR3 region has 13 residues. Trimming left V 4 bases short and J 3 bases short, with 12 bases between. As DNA, the CDR3 is TGTGCCTGGAACCCGACTTGGGACTATGGCTACACCTTC. It is translated as CAWNPTWDYGYTF.

The genes are TRBV3-1 (or the pseudogene TRBV3-2) and TRBJ2-2, with D perhaps matching TRBD1 (5 bases). The V and J ends lost 0 bases and 5 bases respectively, with 13 bases between them. The germline V gene has CDR1 LGHDT and CDR2 YNNKEL (reference sequence). The CDR3 loop spans 16 amino acids. CDR3 sequence: CASSQDSVRVTGELFF. DNA for the CDR3: TGTGCCAGCAGCCAAGATTCGGTCAGGGTTACCGGGGAGCTGTTTTTT.

The chain joins TRBV14 to TRBJ2-7; D gene unclear. With 1 base removed from V and 3 bases from J, the gap between germline ends came to 16 bases. There are 16 residues in the CDR3. Germline-derived CDR1 and CDR2 are SGHDN and FVKESK. The DNA for the CDR3 is TGTGCCAGCAGCCAAGTTAAGTGGGCCAGGAGCTACGAGCAGTACTTC. It translates to CASSQVKWARSYEQYF.

For the CDR3, the DNA is TGTGCCAGCAGCTTGGAAGTGGGGCGCGGGGAGCAGTACTTC. Its protein is CASSLEVGRGEQYF. This chain connects TRBV7-6 to TRBJ2-7; D may be TRBD1 or TRBD2 (5 bases each). The V and J ends lost 3 bases and 7 bases respectively, with 16 bases between them. The CDR3 extends over 14 amino acids. Germline CDR1 and CDR2: SGHVS and FNYEAQ.

The chain recombines TRBV19 with TRBJ2-1, with D possibly TRBD2 on 6 matching bases. The CDR3 runs to 16 residues. Trimming shortened V by 3 bases and J by 9 bases, and 21 bases separated the two germline ends. Germline-derived CDR1 and CDR2 are LNHDA and SQIVND (reference sequence). CDR3 residues: CASSIGTPGVGSEQFF. The CDR3 DNA sequence: TGTGCCAGTAGTATCGGGACTCCTGGGGTCGGCAGTGAGCAGTTCTTC.

CDR3 protein: CASGPLGQVFYEQYF. The CDR3 DNA reads TGTGCCAGCGGACCTCTAGGGCAGGTCTTCTACGAGCAGTACTTC. This chain joins TRBV27 and TRBJ2-7; no reliable D call. Germline CDR1 is MNHEY and CDR2 is SMNVEV (reference sequence). V lost 8 bases and J lost 3, with 20 bases in between. This CDR3 comprises 15 residues.

The genes are TRBV2 and TRBJ2-3; 7 positions match TRBD1. The J segment lost 7 bases and the V segment lost 1 base, leaving 8 bases of the junction unmatched. Germline values: CDR1 SNHLY, CDR2 FYNNEI. CDR3 length: 15 residues. The CDR3 DNA reads as TGTGCCAGCAGTGAAGAGGGGGCCCTAACAAATACGCAGTATTTT. Residues: CASSEEGALTNTQYF.

The chain has TRBV5-6 and TRBJ1-2; 8 bases agree with TRBD1. Germline V CDR1 and CDR2: SGHDT, YYEEEE. V trimming: 4 bases; J trimming: 1 base; junction bases outside the gene matches: 12. This CDR3 region has 17 residues. This CDR3 is CASSRQGATLSNYGYTF. CDR3 sequence (DNA): TGTGCCAGCAGCCGCCAGGGGGCAACGTTAAGTAACTATGGCTACACCTTC.

The chain has TRBV7-2 and TRBJ1-3; D remains ambiguous. The CDR3 spans 15 residues. The V and J ends lost 5 bases and 1 base respectively, with 12 bases between them. The germline V gene has CDR1 SGHTA and CDR2 FQGNSA. The CDR3 here is CASSLISDSGNTIYF. The CDR3 coding sequence is TGTGCCAGCAGCCTCATCTCGGATTCTGGAAACACCATATATTTT. The complete variable domain, with remaining parts taken from reference TRBV7-2 and TRBJ1-3, reads GAGVSQSPSNKVTEKGKDVELRCDPISGHTALYWYRQSLGQGLEFLIYFQGNSAPDKSGLPSDRFSAERTGGSVSTLTIQRTQQEDSAVYLCASSLISDSGNTIYFGEGSWLTVV.

The V call is TRBV30, the J call TRBJ2-7; TRBD1 or TRBD2 may be the D gene (6 bases each). This CDR3 has 13 residues. In germline, CDR1 is GTSNPN, CDR2 SVGIG (reference sequence). Trimming shortened V by 0 bases and J by 3 bases, and 9 bases separated the two germline ends. The DNA for the CDR3 is TGTGCCTGGAGTGTAGGGGGGTACTACGAGCAGTACTTC. As protein: CAWSVGGYYEQYF.

The chain uses TRBV2 and TRBJ2-2; D is ambiguous. Trimming removed 6 bases at V and 5 bases at J, with 13 bases between. CDR1 and CDR2 from the germline V gene are SNHLY and FYNNEI. The CDR3 contains 14 residues. The CDR3 sequence: CASRQSTLTGELFF. In nucleotides, the CDR3 is TGTGCCAGCAGACAATCGACACTGACCGGGGAGCTGTTTTTT.

This sequence joins TRBV29-1 and TRBJ1-4, with 7 nucleotides matching TRBD1. CDR1 and CDR2 (germline): SQVTM, ANQGSEA. V was clipped by 5 bases and J by 2 bases; unmatched bases: 5. The CDR3 extends over 14 amino acids. The CDR3 region has the DNA TGCAGCGTTACAGGGGCTAGCACTAATGAAAAACTGTTTTTT. It codes for CSVTGASTNEKLFF.

The CDR3 spells CASSQDDLGSGRIDEQYF. The DNA of the CDR3 is TGCGCCAGCAGCCAAGATGATTTGGGGAGCGGGAGGATAGACGAGCAGTACTTC. The rearrangement uses TRBV4-1 and TRBJ2-7; TRBD2 matches 9 bases. The length of the CDR3 is 18 residues. Per germline, CDR1 MGHRA and CDR2 YSYEKL. With 0 bases clipped from V and 5 bases from J, the junction kept 14 bases outside the gene matches.

The chain joins TRBV19 to TRBJ2-4; D is ambiguous. Trimming took off 2 bases at V and 6 bases at J, with 5 bases between the two ends. The CDR3 spans 12 residues. The germline V gene encodes CDR1 LNHDA and CDR2 SQIVND (reference sequence). CDR3 amino acids: CASSISGNIQYF. Here the CDR3 DNA reads TGTGCCAGTAGTATATCAGGAAACATTCAGTACTTC. The entire variable domain, with the rest obtained from reference TRBV19 and TRBJ2-4, is as follows: DGGITQSPKYLFRKEGQNVTLSCEQNLNHDAMYWYRQDPGQGLRLIYYSQIVNDFQKGDIAEGYSVSREKKESFPLTVTSAQKNPTAFYLCASSISGNIQYFGAGTRLSVL.

The V call is TRBV6-5, the J call TRBJ2-1; 10 bases align to TRBD2. Trimming removed 5 bases from V and 16 bases from J; junction bases left unmatched: 5. Germline lookup yields CDR1 MNHEY and CDR2 SVGAGI. The CDR3 runs to 11 residues. The CDR3 spells CASSTGLAAFF. The CDR3 bases are TGTGCCAGCAGTACCGGACTAGCGGCCTTCTTC.

V is TRBV6-2 or TRBV6-3 and J is TRBJ2-7; 11 nucleotides line up with TRBD2. This CDR3 comprises 16 residues. Losses at the gene ends were 4 bases for V and 3 bases for J; bases not matched to a gene: 8. In germline, CDR1 is MNHEY, CDR2 SVGEGT. This chain's CDR3 is CASSSGTSGVLYEQYF. The CDR3 DNA is TGTGCCAGCAGTTCCGGGACTAGCGGAGTTCTCTACGAGCAGTACTTC.

The J gene is TRBJ2-7, the V gene TRBV6-6; D unclear. Trimming stripped 0 bases from V and 5 bases from J, with 14 bases between. The germline V gene encodes CDR1 MNHNY and CDR2 SVGAGI (reference sequence). The CDR3 has 15 amino acids. Here the CDR3 reads CASSYSSLTSDEQYF. As DNA, the CDR3 is TGTGCCAGCAGTTACTCCTCACTCACCTCTGACGAGCAGTACTTC.

The CDR3 here is CASSSTGNEQFF. CDR3 coding DNA: TGTGCCAGCAGCTCGACAGGGAATGAGCAGTTCTTC. The gene calls are TRBV7-9 and TRBJ2-1, with 7 bases aligning to TRBD1. V shed 4 bases and J 7 bases; nucleotides not matched to a gene: 1. Germline lookup yields CDR1 SEHNR and CDR2 FQNEAQ (reference sequence). This CDR3 region has 12 residues.

This clone appeared once. The genes are TRBV21-1 and TRBJ2-7. TRBV21-1 is noted as a pseudogene. This CDR3 contains 14 residues. The CDR3 DNA reads as TGTGCCAGCGAGGACGGCCGAAGCTCCTACGAGCAGTACTTC. Protein: CASEDGRSSYEQYF.

This clone was observed a few times. The rearrangement uses TRBV7-8 and TRBJ1-2, with D unclear. The CDR3 has 15 amino acids. Germline V gene sequence: CDR1 SGHVS, CDR2 FQNEAQ. Trimming cost V 1 base and J 2 bases, with 11 bases left between them. The CDR3 DNA sequence: TGTGCCAGCAGCTTAGTAATCGGGTTCAACTATGGCTACACCTTC. Its translation: CASSLVIGFNYGYTF.

The genes are TRBV30 and TRBJ1-1, with D possibly being TRBD1 (5 bases). Germline V gives CDR1 GTSNPN, CDR2 SVGIG (reference sequence). The V and J ends lost 3 bases and 1 base respectively, with 12 bases between them. The CDR3 totals 14 residues. The CDR3: CAWSVTTGNTEAFF. The CDR3 DNA follows: TGTGCCTGGAGCGTCACTACAGGGAACACTGAAGCTTTCTTT.

This clone was seen only once. The V and J genes are TRBV2 and TRBJ1-1; TRBD1 agrees at 7 bases. The CDR3 has 13 residues. Germline-derived CDR1 and CDR2 are SNHLY and FYNNEI. J lost 1 base, V lost 4 bases, and 0 bases had no gene match. The CDR3 bases are TGTGCCAGCAGTGGGGACAGGAACACTGAAGCTTTCTTT. Translation: CASSGDRNTEAFF.

This chain uses TRBV5-3 with TRBJ2-1; D is possibly TRBD1 or TRBD2 (7 bases each). TRBV5-3 is reported as an ORF; its role is uncertain. There are 15 residues in the CDR3. V was pared by 3 bases and J by 4 bases, with 14 bases between. The CDR3 spells CARSSTGRGYNEQFF. The DNA for the CDR3 is TGTGCCAGAAGCTCGACAGGGCGGGGGTACAATGAGCAGTTCTTC.

The CDR3 region is CASSQEQNLITDTQYF. DNA of the CDR3: TGTGCCAGCAGCCAAGAACAGAATCTTATCACAGATACGCAGTATTTT. The chain is built from TRBV3-1 (or the pseudogene TRBV3-2) and TRBJ2-3, with no clear D. The CDR3 consists of 16 residues. CDR1 and CDR2 from the germline V gene are LGHDT and YNNKEL (reference sequence). Trimming left V 0 bases short and J 2 bases short, with 12 bases between.

The V and J genes are TRBV20-1 and TRBJ2-5; D not resolved. Per the germline V gene, CDR1 is DFQATT and CDR2 is SNEGSKA (reference sequence). CDR3 length: 11 residues. The V and J ends lost 8 bases and 7 bases respectively, with 14 bases between them. The CDR3 DNA reads TGCAGTCAAGGGCAAGCCGGGACCCAGTACTTC. It yields the protein CSQGQAGTQYF.

This clone was seen only once. The CDR3 sequence is CASSQEVADYEQYF. In DNA form, the CDR3 reads TGCGCCAGCAGCCAAGAGGTAGCGGACTACGAGCAGTACTTC. The chain uses TRBV4-3 and TRBJ2-7, with a possible D match to TRBD2 (6 bases). The CDR3 totals 14 residues. Trimming removed 0 bases at V and 3 bases at J, with 9 bases between. Germline CDR1 and CDR2: LGHNA and YSLEER.

The rearrangement links TRBV4-1 to TRBJ2-3; weak D call: TRBD2 (6 bases). This CDR3 is 16 amino acids long. Germline V gene data show CDR1 as MGHRA and CDR2 as YSYEKL. Trimming pared 5 bases from V and 3 bases from J, leaving 18 bases between. CDR3 coding DNA: TGCGCCAGCAGCTTGAATAGCGGAGACCGGACAGATACGCAGTATTTT. This codes for CASSLNSGDRTDTQYF.

The CDR3 nucleotides read TGTGCCAGCAGTTACTCGGAGGGGAATTATGGCTACACCTTC. Translating gives CASSYSEGNYGYTF. J is TRBJ1-2 and V is TRBV6-5; a possible D gene is TRBD1 (5 bases). The CDR3 runs 14 residues. CDR1 is MNHEY, CDR2 SVGAGI, per germline. Trimming cost V 0 bases and J 5 bases, with 10 bases left between them.